This passage covers 25 T cell receptor beta chains from one sample sequenced in a study of blood T cell repertoires in COVID-19. The protocol was immunoSEQ multiplex PCR, while the TCRdb copy is restricted to in-frame clones and leaves out a portion. The table lists under 250,000 clones, approximately 90% of them singletons, with around 3.2% in the top ten. Sequenced: PBMCs or T cells enriched from blood (not recorded which). These receptors all stem from a young woman in a cohort exposed to, infected with or recovered from COVID-19 (not recorded which).

The chain combines TRBV28 with TRBJ1-1; TRBD1 might be the D (5 bases). With 6 bases removed from V and 6 bases from J, the gap between germline ends came to 14 bases. Germline V lookup: CDR1 MDHEN, CDR2 SYDVKM. The CDR3 loop spans 13 amino acids. In DNA, the CDR3 is TGTGCCAGCAGAACGACAGCGCCGTCTGAAGCTTTCTTT. It is translated as CASRTTAPSEAFF.

V usage is TRBV6-5 and J usage is TRBJ2-7, with 16 positions matching TRBD2. This CDR3 has 16 amino acids. Germline V gives CDR1 MNHEY, CDR2 SVGAGI. V shed 0 bases and J 5 bases; nucleotides not matched to a gene: 1. CDR3 bases: TGTGCCAGCAGTTACTCGGGACTAGCGGGAGGGAACGAGCAGTACTTC. Translating it yields CASSYSGLAGGNEQYF.

A note on this clone: Compared with germline, one end of the junction differs, possibly owing to a read error. The chain is built from TRBV7-7 and TRBJ2-1; 8 nucleotides line up with TRBD1. Germline assignment: CDR1 SSHAT and CDR2 FNYEAQ (reference sequence). This CDR3 spans 16 amino acids. This CDR3 reads CASNQEGQAPYNEQFF. As DNA, the CDR3 is TGTGCTAGCAACCAAGAGGGACAGGCACCCTACAATGAGCAGTTCTTC.

The gene calls are TRBV10-3 and TRBJ1-2, with TRBD1 matching over 9 bases. The V segment lost 11 bases and the J segment 9 bases; nucleotides outside the gene matches: 10. Per germline, CDR1 ENHRY and CDR2 SYGVKD. This CDR3 is 12 amino acids long. The CDR3 region has the DNA TGTGCCCTCCAGACAGGGGGAAGTCGCTACACCTTC. Its translation: CALQTGGSRYTF.

The rearrangement joins TRBV5-8 to TRBJ2-5, with 9 bases that match TRBD1. J was trimmed by 4 bases and V by 3 bases; bases with no gene match: 1. The CDR3 has 13 amino acids. The germline gives CDR1 SGHTS, CDR2 YDEGEE. CDR3: CASSWTGAETQYF. The CDR3 bases are TGTGCCAGCAGCTGGACAGGGGCAGAGACCCAGTACTTC.

The rearrangement links TRBV7-2 to TRBJ2-5; D gene ambiguous. The V gene's germline CDR1 is SGHTA and CDR2 FQGNSA. The CDR3 runs 14 residues. V lost 5 bases, J lost 5 bases, and 15 bases lay in between. The chain's CDR3 is CASSQAQQLETQYF. CDR3 coding DNA: TGTGCCAGCAGCCAAGCGCAGCAGTTGGAGACCCAGTACTTC.

The V call is TRBV3-1 (or the pseudogene TRBV3-2), the J call TRBJ1-4; 7 nucleotides match TRBD1. The V segment lost 0 bases and the J segment 7 bases; nucleotides outside the gene matches: 5. The CDR3 loop spans 15 amino acids. CDR1 LGHDT and CDR2 YNNKEL come from the germline V gene (reference sequence). DNA for the CDR3: TGTGCCAGCAGCCAAGAAGAAGGGGGCTCTGAAAAACTGTTTTTT. It is translated as CASSQEEGGSEKLFF.

The genes are TRBV11-2 and TRBJ1-1; 8 nucleotides line up with TRBD1. This CDR3 has 18 amino acids. Germline lookup yields CDR1 SGHAT and CDR2 FQNNGV. The trim removed 4 bases at V and 7 bases at J, leaving 20 bases unmatched. CDR3 DNA sequence: TGTGCCAGCAGCTCTATCAGTAGGGGTAACCGGGACAGGCTTGAAGCTTTCTTT. Translation: CASSSISRGNRDRLEAFF.

This clone has just one count. This CDR3 reads CSASQVYGYTF. The CDR3, as DNA: TGCAGTGCTAGTCAGGTTTATGGCTACACCTTC. This chain joins TRBV20-1 and TRBJ1-2; D gene ambiguous. The germline V gene encodes CDR1 DFQATT and CDR2 SNEGSKA (reference sequence). Trimming pared 3 bases from V and 5 bases from J, leaving 7 bases between. There are 11 residues in the CDR3.

This clone showed up just once. This rearrangement joins TRBV18 to TRBJ2-2; D gene unclear. The CDR3 loop spans 15 amino acids. Germline assignment: CDR1 KGHSH and CDR2 LQKENI. V lost 4 bases, J lost 3 bases, and 12 bases lay in between. The chain's CDR3 is CASSQATLDTGELFF. CDR3 in DNA: TGTGCCAGCTCACAGGCGACTTTAGACACCGGGGAGCTGTTTTTT.

This sequence joins TRBV27 and TRBJ2-1; D is possibly TRBD2 (5 bases). From germline, CDR1 is MNHEY and CDR2 SMNVEV (reference sequence). Trimming pared 2 bases from V and 4 bases from J, leaving 15 bases between. The CDR3 spans 16 residues. The CDR3 is CASSLGGGRLYNEQFF. The DNA of the CDR3 is TGTGCCAGCAGTTTAGGAGGCGGGCGGCTTTACAATGAGCAGTTCTTC.

The chain recombines TRBV11-2 with TRBJ2-2, with 9 bases lining up with TRBD1. The CDR3 extends over 15 amino acids. V lost 3 bases to trimming and J lost 8 bases; unmatched junction nucleotides: 7. Germline CDR1 is SGHAT and CDR2 is FQNNGV. CDR3 residues: CASSFTWTGVGELFF. The CDR3 nucleotides read TGTGCCAGCAGCTTTACTTGGACAGGGGTAGGGGAGCTGTTTTTT.

The V and J genes are TRBV6-5 and TRBJ2-1; TRBD2 matches 7 bases. Germline V gives CDR1 MNHEY, CDR2 SVGAGI. The CDR3 sequence is 14 residues long. V shed 8 bases, J shed 8 bases, and the junction held 12 bases outside the gene matches. CDR3 in amino acids: CASYLGLAAYEQFF. The DNA of the CDR3 is TGTGCCAGCTATTTGGGGCTAGCGGCTTATGAGCAGTTCTTC.

The rearrangement links TRBV5-6 to TRBJ1-3; D perhaps matches TRBD1 (5 bases). The length of the CDR3 is 17 residues. In germline, CDR1 is SGHDT, CDR2 YYEEEE. Trimming left V 3 bases short and J 2 bases short, with 18 bases between. CDR3 DNA: TGTGCCAGCAGCTCCGTGGACACCGGAGCCACTGGAAACACCATATATTTT. It encodes CASSSVDTGATGNTIYF.

CDR3: CATSRVAGLNTEAFF. CDR3 DNA: TGTGCCACCAGCAGAGTCGCAGGATTGAACACTGAAGCTTTCTTT. This sequence joins TRBV15 and TRBJ1-1; D not resolved. In germline, CDR1 is LNHNV, CDR2 YYDKDF (reference sequence). CDR3 size: 15 residues. Trimming removed 1 base at V and 0 bases at J, with 9 bases between.

The rearrangement uses TRBV5-6 and TRBJ2-3, with 7 bases matching TRBD1. The CDR3 is 15 residues long. Germline CDR1 reads SGHDT; CDR2 reads YYEEEE. V lost 2 bases, J lost 2 bases, and 5 bases stayed unmatched. The CDR3 protein is CASSFRQGITDTQYF. For the CDR3, the DNA is TGTGCCAGCAGCTTTCGACAGGGAATCACAGATACGCAGTATTTT. The full variable domain, completed using reference TRBV5-6 and TRBJ2-3, is DAGVTQSPTHLIKTRGQQVTLRCSPKSGHDTVSWYQQALGQGPQFIFQYYEEEERQRGNFPDRFSGHQFPNYSSELNVNALLLGDSALYLCASSFRQGITDTQYFGPGTRLTVL.

This chain connects TRBV7-2 to TRBJ2-7, with 9 bases that match TRBD2. Germline CDR1 reads SGHTA; CDR2 reads FQGNSA. The CDR3 is made up of 15 amino acids. V was pared by 7 bases and J by 0 bases, with 7 bases of the junction left unmatched. The CDR3 loop reads CASTYYSGSSYEQYF. For the CDR3, the DNA is TGTGCCAGCACCTATTATAGCGGGAGCTCCTACGAGCAGTACTTC.

The rearrangement uses TRBV5-1 and TRBJ1-4; 8 bases are a match to TRBD1. Germline assignment: CDR1 SGHRS and CDR2 YFSETQ. Trimming removed 4 bases from V and 7 bases from J; junction bases left unmatched: 15. The CDR3 runs to 17 residues. The DNA of the CDR3 is TGCGCCAGCAGCCTTCAGGGGGCGGGGAGGAGCCCTGAAAAACTGTTTTTT. This codes for CASSLQGAGRSPEKLFF.

The genes are TRBV15 and TRBJ2-5, with TRBD2 matching 11 bases. The CDR3 extends over 16 amino acids. Trimming at V came to 0 bases and at J to 0 bases, leaving 0 bases not matched to a gene. Germline V gene data show CDR1 as LNHNV and CDR2 as YYDKDF (reference sequence). DNA of the CDR3: TGTGCCACCAGCAGAGAGACTAGCGGGAACCAAGAGACCCAGTACTTC. It codes for CATSRETSGNQETQYF.

V usage is TRBV29-1 and J usage is TRBJ2-1, with TRBD2 as a possible D gene (6 bases). Germline CDR1 and CDR2: SQVTM and ANQGSEA. CDR3 length: 14 residues. Trimming took off 2 bases at V and 4 bases at J, with 12 bases between the two ends. DNA of the CDR3: TGCAGCGTTGAAAGCGGACTAACGTACAATGAGCAGTTCTTC. This translates into CSVESGLTYNEQFF.

V gene TRBV21-1 combines with J gene TRBJ1-1; the table's D call, TRBD1, has no DNA check behind it. TRBV21-1 is shown as a pseudogene. This CDR3 is 16 amino acids long. The DNA for the CDR3 is TGTGCCAGCAGCAGCGCCGTTGACACGAGAAACACTGAAGCTTTCTTT. Translated, it gives CASSSAVDTRNTEAFF.

The rearrangement joins TRBV28 to TRBJ2-1, with 9 bases fitting TRBD1. This CDR3 contains 16 residues. Trimming took 7 bases from V and 5 from J; bases not matched to a gene: 12. Germline CDR1 and CDR2: MDHEN and SYDVKM. For the CDR3, the DNA is TGTGCCAGCATACCCGGTTGGACAGGGGTAAACAATGAGCAGTTCTTC. Its protein product is CASIPGWTGVNNEQFF.

This clone was recorded only once. The CDR3 DNA follows: TGTGCCTGGGGGGGACAGGGGGCAACTGAAGCTTTCTTT. Protein sequence: CAWGGQGATEAFF. The rearrangement links TRBV30 to TRBJ1-1; TRBD1 agrees at 12 bases. This CDR3 is 13 amino acids long. The junction had 3 bases not matched to a gene; V was cut back by 5 bases and J by 5 bases. CDR1 GTSNPN and CDR2 SVGIG come from the germline V gene (reference sequence).

The genes are TRBV2 and TRBJ2-1, with D tentatively TRBD2 (5 bases). Germline V CDR1 and CDR2: SNHLY, FYNNEI. The CDR3 spans 14 residues. V gave up 6 bases and J gave up 8 bases, with 17 bases separating them. The CDR3 loop reads CASRGHTRFDEQFF. The CDR3 DNA reads as TGTGCCAGCAGGGGCCATACTAGGTTCGATGAGCAGTTCTTC.

This clone appeared a single time. The gene calls are TRBV30 and TRBJ2-5, with a weak D call TRBD2 (5 bases). The germline CDR1 and CDR2 sequences are GTSNPN and SVGIG (reference sequence). CDR3 length: 13 residues. Trimming left V 2 bases short and J 5 bases short, with 12 bases between. CDR3 region: CAWSRDDPETQYF. In nucleotides, the CDR3 is TGTGCCTGGAGTCGGGATGATCCGGAGACCCAGTACTTC.